This T cell receptor beta chain is from a study of memory CD4+ T cells and cytomegalovirus serostatus. Study-wide findings and caveats: A US-trained random forest predicted CMV serostatus with median AUC around 0.91.

Study processing details: After removing out-of-frame reads, over 2 million distinct TCRbeta sequences remained. Clones were read by immunoSEQ multiplex PCR, and TCRdb kept only the in-frame ones, dropping some. V and J calls and clone size follow that table, whereas D and trimming were derived from the DNA. The sample carries 56,000 or so clones, around three quarters recorded once. The CDR3 loop spans 14 amino acids. From germline, CDR1 is MNHNS and CDR2 SASEGT. Unmatched junction bases numbered 7, after V lost 6 bases and J lost 4 bases. The sort gate was single viable CD3+CD4+CD8-CD45RO+ cells for memory CD4+ T cells. Donors' CMV status reflects serum IgG against pp150, pp28, p38, p52. Points on this clone: Its antigen is not known.

The sample was memory CD4+ T cells from blood. The TCR sequence derives from an adult in good health and CMV-seronegative. This chain connects TRBV6-1 to TRBJ2-5; 8 bases agree with TRBD1. CDR3 sequence: CASSPGGGRETQYF. The DNA for the CDR3 is TGTGCCAGCAGCCCAGGGGGCGGTCGAGAGACCCAGTACTTC.